A selection of T cell receptor beta chains follows, all from one sample in a study of cytomegalovirus exposure and HLA in healthy donors. The table came from immunoSEQ multiplex PCR; TCRdb's copy has only in-frame clones and leaves some out. This listing includes some 84,000 clones. Material for sequencing was PBMCs. These receptors came from a man aged 50-60 years in good health and CMV-seronegative. Both conserved end residues are part of each CDR3. The order of the fields is J gene, V gene, D gene, CDR3 DNA, CDR3 protein. The D gene is left open where the match is weak.

TRBJ2-5	TRBV7-9	TRBD1	TGTGCCAGCAGCTTGCAGGGGGCTAGGGAGACCCAGTACTTC	CASSLQGARETQYF
TRBJ2-1	TRBV2	-	TGTGCCAGCGGGAGTTACAATGAGCAGTTCTTC	CASGSYNEQFF
TRBJ1-1	TRBV4-2	TRBD1	TGTGCCAGCAGCCAAGCGGGACAGGGGCCAGGAGCTTTCTTT	CASSQAGQGPGAFF
TRBJ2-1	TRBV4-3	-	TGCGCCAGCAGCCAAGACAGGGTTGGAAAAGGAACCGGGACATGGTACAATGAGCAGTTCTTC	CASSQDRVGKGTGTWYNEQFF
TRBJ2-3	TRBV11-2	-	TGTGCCAGCAGCTTAGATCCCAGGGAGGTAGATACGCAGTATTTT	CASSLDPREVDTQYF
TRBJ1-1	TRBV2	TRBD1	TGTGCCAGCAGTGAATGGGAGGGACAGGTAGACACTGAAGCTTTCTTT	CASSEWEGQVDTEAFF
TRBJ1-1	TRBV11-3	TRBD1	TGTGCCAGCAGCCAGCTGGGACAGGTTTTCTTT	CASSQLGQVFF
TRBJ2-7	TRBV18	-	TGTGCCAGCTCACCCTCCCTGGGAGGCTCCTACGAGCAGTACTTC	CASSPSLGGSYEQYF
TRBJ2-5	TRBV7-8	-	TGTGCCAGCAGCTCATCAGGATCTCGAGAGACCCAGTACTTC	CASSSSGSRETQYF
TRBJ2-7	TRBV2	-	TGTGCCAGCAGTGAGATCGTTGGGGGGGAGCAGTACTTC	CASSEIVGGEQYF
TRBJ1-6	TRBV2	-	TGTGCCAGCGGTGCAAGACAGGTGTCTAATTCACCCCTCCACTTT	CASGARQVSNSPLHF
TRBJ1-1	TRBV7-9	-	TGTGCCAGCGCCGCGGGGGGGCCTGAAGCTTTCTTT	CASAAGGPEAFF
TRBJ2-2	TRBV28	-	TGTGCCAGCAGGTCAAGGGGTCCATACACCGGGGAGCTGTTTTTT	CASRSRGPYTGELFF
TRBJ1-2	TRBV18	TRBD1	TGTGCCAGCTCCCTGGACAGGGGCTCTATCTATGGCTACACCTTC	CASSLDRGSIYGYTF
TRBJ2-1	TRBV7-9	TRBD2	TGTGCCAGCGGACCAAGAGCCGGAACAGCGGGGGGGAACTACAATGAGCAGTTCTTC	CASGPRAGTAGGNYNEQFF
TRBJ2-1	TRBV20-1	-	TGCAGTGCTAGAGCCACTAGGGAGCAGTTCTTC	CSARATREQFF
TRBJ2-5	TRBV7-3	-	TGTGCCAGCAGCTTAGGGCAGGGGGAGACCCAGTACTTC	CASSLGQGETQYF
TRBJ2-7	TRBV5-4	-	TGTGCCAGCAGCTTGAGTGTAGCTTATTCCTACGAGCAGTACTTC	CASSLSVAYSYEQYF
TRBJ1-3	TRBV28	-	TGTGCCAGCTCCCCCGCGACCGCAGGGGCTGGAAACACCATATATTTT	CASSPATAGAGNTIYF
TRBJ2-7	TRBV4-3	-	TGCGCCAGCAGCCCCCACGGGGAATCCTACGAGCAGTACTTC	CASSPHGESYEQYF
TRBJ1-2	TRBV7-2	TRBD1	TGTGCCAGCACCCGAGGACAGGGGGCGGGAGGCTACACCTTC	CASTRGQGAGGYTF
TRBJ1-5	TRBV7-6	-	TGTGCCAGCAGCCCCCAGGCCGGAGGTGTCAATCAGCCCCAGCATTTT	CASSPQAGGVNQPQHF
TRBJ1-3	TRBV28	-	TGTGCCAGCAGTTTCGCCGGGGAGCGTGGAAACACCATATATTTT	CASSFAGERGNTIYF
TRBJ2-1	TRBV6-6	TRBD2	TGTGCCAGCCAAATAGCGGGGGGTAGTGAGCAGTTCTTC	CASQIAGGSEQFF
TRBJ1-5	TRBV10-2	TRBD1	TGCGCCAGCAGTGAGGGCAGGGGGTTTCAGCCCCAGCATTTT	CASSEGRGFQPQHF
TRBJ2-4	TRBV28	-	TGTGCCAGCAGACCAGACAGGGCCAAAAACATTCAGTACTTC	CASRPDRAKNIQYF
TRBJ2-3	TRBV4-3	-	TGCGCCAGCAGCCAAGATTCTCAGGGCCGCACAGATACGCAGTATTTT	CASSQDSQGRTDTQYF
TRBJ2-7	TRBV6-6	-	TGTGCCAGCAGTCCAAACTACGAGCAGTACTTC	CASSPNYEQYF
TRBJ1-2	TRBV6-5	TRBD1	TGTGCCAGCAGGGGGACAGCAGACTATGGCTACACCTTC	CASRGTADYGYTF
TRBJ1-3	TRBV10-3	-	TGTGCCATCAGTGATTTGACAGGCTTGGGAAACACCATATATTTT	CAISDLTGLGNTIYF
TRBJ2-3	TRBV28	TRBD1	TGTGCCAGCAGTTTAGGACAGGGGTACGCAGATACGCAGTATTTT	CASSLGQGYADTQYF
TRBJ2-7	TRBV5-1	-	TGCGCCAGCGGGGTACAGGGTGTTGGCTCCTACGAGCAGTACTTC	CASGVQGVGSYEQYF
TRBJ2-1	TRBV9	-	TGTGCCAGCAGCGTAAGCGGGTCGGGGCAGGATGAGCAGTTCTTC	CASSVSGSGQDEQFF
TRBJ1-6	TRBV6-1	TRBD1	TGTGCCAGCAGGGGACAGGGTTACAATAATTCACCCCTCCACTTT	CASRGQGYNNSPLHF
TRBJ2-5	TRBV7-9	TRBD2	TGTGCCAGCAGCTTAGATGCTAGCGGGGGGGCCTTAAAGAAGACCCAGTACTTC	CASSLDASGGALKKTQYF
TRBJ1-2	TRBV5-8	-	TGTGCCAGCAGCTTTCGCTCAGATCCCTTCTATGGCTACACCTTC	CASSFRSDPFYGYTF
TRBJ1-4	TRBV7-7	-	TGTGCTAGCAGCTTAGGGAGTCAGGGCAACGAAAAACTGTTTTTT	CASSLGSQGNEKLFF
TRBJ1-4	TRBV5-4	TRBD1	TGTGCCAGCAGCTTGGGTGGGCGGACAGGGGGCGAAAAACTGTTTTTT	CASSLGGRTGGEKLFF
TRBJ1-2	TRBV27	TRBD1	TGTGCCAGCAGTTTATATGGACAGGGGAACTATGGCTACACCTTC	CASSLYGQGNYGYTF
TRBJ2-1	TRBV7-9	-	TGTGCCAGCAGCATCTTCGCAGGGCAGTACAATGAGCAGTTCTTC	CASSIFAGQYNEQFF
TRBJ1-3	TRBV4-1	-	TGCGCCAGCAGCCAAGGGGGCGGCATCTCTGGAAACACCATATATTTT	CASSQGGGISGNTIYF
TRBJ2-7	TRBV9	-	TGTGCCAGCAGCCAGGCCCCTTCGCTAAGAACTCAATATTACGAGCAGTACTTC	CASSQAPSLRTQYYEQYF
TRBJ1-5	TRBV4-3	TRBD1	TGCGCCAGCAGCCAAGATCTCACGGACAGGGGGCGCAGGCAGCCCCAGCATTTT	CASSQDLTDRGRRQPQHF
TRBJ2-7	TRBV14	-	TGTGCCAGCAGCCAAGAAGACACGTCATTCTACGAGCAGTACTTC	CASSQEDTSFYEQYF
TRBJ2-5	TRBV4-2	TRBD1	TGTGCCAGCAGCCAGACCTACAGGGGGCTGGGAGAGACCCAGTACTTC	CASSQTYRGLGETQYF
TRBJ2-5	TRBV5-1	-	TGCGCCAGCAGCTCCCAGACTCGAAAGGAGGAGACCCAGTACTTC	CASSSQTRKEETQYF
TRBJ1-3	TRBV7-9	-	TGTGCCAGCCGAGCTTTGTTGCTTGCTGGAAACACCATATATTTT	CASRALLLAGNTIYF
TRBJ2-5	TRBV28	-	TGTGCCAGCAGGAGGGGGGGAGAGACCCAGTACTTC	CASRRGGETQYF
TRBJ2-7	TRBV18	-	TGTGCCAGCTCAGCAAAGGCCGGGACATTGAGCTCCTACGAGCAGTACTTC	CASSAKAGTLSSYEQYF
TRBJ1-5	TRBV18	-	TGTGCCAGCTCACCAGGAGGGAACAATCAGCCCCAGCATTTT	CASSPGGNNQPQHF
TRBJ2-7	TRBV28	TRBD1	TGTGCCAGCGGGACAGACCTTTACGAGCAGTACTTC	CASGTDLYEQYF
TRBJ2-7	TRBV9	-	TGTGCCAGCAGCGTAGGTGGCAGCCCTTTCTCCTACGGGGAGCAGTACTTC	CASSVGGSPFSYGEQYF
TRBJ1-6	TRBV9	-	TGTGCCAGCAGCGCCATCGGGACACCTGATTCACCCCTCCACTTT	CASSAIGTPDSPLHF
TRBJ1-2	TRBV11-2	TRBD1	TGTGCCAGCAGCTCAGGCGGACAGGGGAGAGAGGGCTACACCTTC	CASSSGGQGREGYTF
TRBJ2-3	TRBV18	TRBD1	TGTGCCAGCTCACCAGAACAGGGGGGAACGCAGTATTTT	CASSPEQGGTQYF
TRBJ2-7	TRBV6-6	TRBD1	TGTGCCAGCAGTCGACAGGGGTCCTACGAGCAGTACTTC	CASSRQGSYEQYF
TRBJ1-2	TRBV7-2	TRBD1	TGTGCCAGCAGCAAATACAGGGGTAGAGGCGAGAGGGGCTACACCTTC	CASSKYRGRGERGYTF